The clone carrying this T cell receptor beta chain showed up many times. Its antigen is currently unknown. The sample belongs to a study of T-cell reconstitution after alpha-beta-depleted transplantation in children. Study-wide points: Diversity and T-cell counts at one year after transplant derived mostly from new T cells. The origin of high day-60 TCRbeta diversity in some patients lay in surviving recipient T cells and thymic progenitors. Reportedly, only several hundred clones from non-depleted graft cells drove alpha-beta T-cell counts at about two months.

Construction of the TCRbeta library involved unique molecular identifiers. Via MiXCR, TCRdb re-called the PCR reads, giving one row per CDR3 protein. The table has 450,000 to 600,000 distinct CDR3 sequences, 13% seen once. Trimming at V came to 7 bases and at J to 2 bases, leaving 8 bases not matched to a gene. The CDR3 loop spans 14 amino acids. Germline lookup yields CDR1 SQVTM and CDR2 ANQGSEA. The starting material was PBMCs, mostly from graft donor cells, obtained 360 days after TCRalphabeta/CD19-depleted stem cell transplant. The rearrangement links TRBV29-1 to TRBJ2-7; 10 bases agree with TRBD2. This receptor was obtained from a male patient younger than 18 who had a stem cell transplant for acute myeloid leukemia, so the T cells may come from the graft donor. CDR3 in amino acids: CSAELAGFAYEQYF. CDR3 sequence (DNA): TGCAGCGCCGAACTAGCGGGATTCGCCTACGAGCAGTACTTC.